This entry concerns a single T cell receptor beta chain. This sample stems from a study of blood T cell repertoires in COVID-19. Overall study: The United States, Italy and Spain were the sources of the acute and convalescent COVID-19 samples.

Assay used: immunoSEQ multiplex PCR; TCRdb lists only in-frame clones, some missing. Altogether 110,000 to 150,000 clones are present, 70% to 90% being singletons, with the ten largest covering 6.2%. Which cohort a participant joined came from the clinical history participants gave. With 6 bases clipped from V and 2 bases from J, the junction kept 6 bases outside the gene matches. Germline CDR1 is SNHLY and CDR2 is FYNNEI. This CDR3 is 15 amino acids long. The V call is TRBV2, the J call TRBJ1-3, with 8 bases lining up with TRBD1. Sequences were obtained from PBMCs or T cells enriched from blood (not recorded which). The clonotype originates from a woman aged 40 to 49 who had recovered from COVID-19. Written as DNA, the CDR3 is TGTGCCAGCAGGGGACAGGCGACGGCTGGAAACACCATATATTTT. Protein sequence: CASRGQATAGNTIYF. The entire variable domain, with the rest obtained from reference TRBV2 and TRBJ1-3, is as follows: EPEVTQTPSHQVTQMGQEVILRCVPISNHLYFYWYRQILGQKVEFLVSFYNNEISEKSEIFDDQFSVERPDGSNFTLKIRSTKLEDSAMYFCASRGQATAGNTIYFGEGSWLTVV.